The 10 T cell receptor beta chains below were found in one sample sequenced in a study of T-cell memory formation after mild COVID-19. TCRdb reanalysed the 5' RACE reads using MiXCR and keeps one entry per CDR3 protein. Altogether 410,000 or so distinct CDR3 sequences are present, roughly a quarter being singletons, with the ten largest covering around 13%. Input material: PBMCs or a T cell subset sorted from them (not recorded which). The receptors were gathered from an adult woman who had mild COVID-19 (a few samples of this study predate the infection). Cell type and time point are not known.

The CDR3 DNA reads TGCGCCAGCAGCCCAGGACAGGGGGCAGGGGACACTGAAGCTTTCTTT. Amino acids: CASSPGQGAGDTEAFF. V and J are TRBV5-1 and TRBJ1-1, with 11 nucleotides matching TRBD1. Germline trimming cut 4 bases from V and 3 bases from J; bases unmatched to any gene: 8. The CDR3 spans 16 residues. Germline CDR1 and CDR2: SGHRS and YFSETQ.

This clonotype was seen only a few times. The chain is built from TRBV5-5 and TRBJ2-7, with TRBD1 as a possible D gene (5 bases). V was trimmed by 2 bases and J by 0 bases, leaving 12 bases between them. Germline loops: CDR1 SGHKS, CDR2 YYEKEE (reference sequence). CDR3 size: 15 residues. This chain's CDR3 is CASSFGALSSYEQYF. In nucleotides, the CDR3 is TGTGCCAGCAGCTTTGGGGCTCTGAGCTCCTACGAGCAGTACTTC.

The chain carries TRBV19 and TRBJ1-2; 8 bases are shared with TRBD1. This CDR3 contains 13 residues. V was clipped by 6 bases and J by 6 bases; unmatched bases: 6. CDR1 and CDR2 (germline): LNHDA, SQIVND (reference sequence). The CDR3 sequence: CASRMGQDHGYTF. DNA for the CDR3: TGTGCCAGTAGGATGGGACAGGATCATGGCTACACCTTC.

This clonotype appeared a few times. The rearrangement joins TRBV7-2 to TRBJ2-3, with 11 bases lining up with TRBD2. V lost 5 bases to trimming and J lost 4 bases; unmatched junction nucleotides: 8. Per germline, CDR1 SGHTA and CDR2 FQGNSA. The CDR3 has 16 residues. The CDR3 DNA reads TGTGCCAGCAGCCAAGGGCCACTAGCGGGAGCAGATACGCAGTATTTT. This translates into CASSQGPLAGADTQYF.

In its sample, this clonotype was seen a few times. This chain uses TRBV27 with TRBJ2-7; D is perhaps TRBD1 (6 bases). Trimming cost V 6 bases and J 5 bases, with 17 bases left between them. Germline-derived CDR1 and CDR2 are MNHEY and SMNVEV (reference sequence). This CDR3 has 14 residues. CDR3 sequence: CASRWMGASDEQYF. Here the CDR3 DNA reads TGTGCCAGCAGATGGATGGGGGCGTCTGACGAGCAGTACTTC.

This clonotype was seen a few times. In nucleotides, the CDR3 is TGCAGCGTGCTGGGGGGGGGTGGCTACACCTTC. This gives the protein CSVLGGGGYTF. J is TRBJ1-2 and V is TRBV29-1; maybe TRBD1 (5 bases). Germline V gene data show CDR1 as SQVTM and CDR2 as ANQGSEA. The CDR3 is made up of 11 amino acids. V lost 6 bases, J lost 7 bases, and 12 bases lay in between.

The chain carries TRBV18 and TRBJ2-7; 9 nucleotides align to TRBD1. The CDR3 sequence is 15 residues long. Germline CDR1 reads KGHSH; CDR2 reads LQKENI. With 3 bases clipped from V and 7 bases from J, the junction kept 10 bases outside the gene matches. The CDR3 sequence: CASSPVPQGAGEQYF. Written as DNA, the CDR3 is TGTGCCAGCTCACCGGTCCCACAGGGGGCAGGGGAGCAGTACTTC.

This clonotype was picked up a small number of times. This chain joins TRBV20-1 and TRBJ1-6; D is uncertain. Between the trimmed V and J ends, which lost 1 base and 0 bases, there was a span of 13 bases. There are 17 residues in the CDR3. From germline, CDR1 is DFQATT and CDR2 SNEGSKA (reference sequence). The chain's CDR3 is CSARAVDWSSYNSPLHF. CDR3 DNA sequence: TGCAGTGCTAGAGCTGTCGACTGGAGCTCCTATAATTCACCCCTCCACTTT.

In its sample, this clonotype was seen a few times. This chain's CDR3 is CASSGQTDYGYTF. CDR3 nucleotides: TGTGCCAGCAGCGGACAGACAGACTATGGCTACACCTTC. V gene TRBV12-3 or TRBV12-4 combines with J gene TRBJ1-2, with D possibly matching TRBD1 (6 bases). The V end lost 6 bases, the J end lost 3 bases, and 11 bases lay between the germline ends. This CDR3 comprises 13 residues.

V is TRBV6-5 and J is TRBJ2-4; D might be TRBD2 (7 bases). Germline V gives CDR1 MNHEY, CDR2 SVGAGI. CDR3 length: 15 residues. Trimming stripped 5 bases from V and 0 bases from J, with 11 bases between. Written as DNA, the CDR3 is TGTGCCAGCAGTGGCGGGGGCGTAGCCAAAAACATTCAGTACTTC. Translating gives CASSGGGVAKNIQYF.